This T cell receptor beta chain was retrieved from a study of persistence of HIV-infected CD4 T cells. Regarding the study as a whole: Degenerate expanded CDR3beta sequences were enriched among CMV- and Gag-responding cells.

The libraries were made with immunoSEQ version 4 in survey mode. The repertoire was sequenced with immunoSEQ multiplex PCR; TCRdb's copy has only in-frame clones and lacks some. The sample carries some 45,000 clones, around 90% recorded once. This nonspecific control used anti-CD3/anti-CD28 bead stimulation of CD4+ T cells. Responding CD4+ T cells were sorted by upregulation of both CD40 ligand and CD69. For at least 4 years, plasma HIV-1 RNA was undetectable (<50 copies/mL). Anti-CD28/CD49d costimulation, CD40-blocking antibody and enfuvirtide were given to CD8-depleted PBMCs for less than 20 hours. Trimming stripped 7 bases from V and 0 bases from J, with 12 bases between. Germline loops: CDR1 SQVTM, CDR2 ANQGSEA. The CDR3 has 14 residues. As for this clone: Its antigen remains unidentified.

This TCR was sampled from an adult woman with HIV who was CMV-seropositive. This sequence joins TRBV29-1 and TRBJ2-2; D ambiguous. The sequences come from CD4+ T cells sorted from PBMCs after approximately 19-hour stimulation, collected from a patient who received antiretroviral therapy. The CDR3 protein is CSGGSRANTGELFF. CDR3 nucleotides: TGCAGCGGTGGGTCTAGGGCGAACACCGGGGAGCTGTTTTTT.